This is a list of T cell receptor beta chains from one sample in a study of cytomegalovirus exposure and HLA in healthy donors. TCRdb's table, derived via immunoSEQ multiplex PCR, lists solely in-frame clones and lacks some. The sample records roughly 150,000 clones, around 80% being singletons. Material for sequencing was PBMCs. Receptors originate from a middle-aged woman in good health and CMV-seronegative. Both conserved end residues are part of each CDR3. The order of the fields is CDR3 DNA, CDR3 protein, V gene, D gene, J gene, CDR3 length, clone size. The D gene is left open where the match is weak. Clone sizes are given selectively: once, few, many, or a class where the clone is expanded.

TGTGCCAGCAGTTCCCCCGGGACAGGTACGAATCAGCCCCAGCATTTT CASSSPGTGTNQPQHF TRBV28 TRBD1 TRBJ1-5 16 -
TGTGCCACCGCTACCTCTAACGGGAGCCCGTACGAGCAGTACTTC CATATSNGSPYEQYF TRBV28 - TRBJ2-7 15 -
TGTGCCAGCAGCTGGACAGGGGGCGCGGCTAATGAAAAACTGTTTTTT CASSWTGGAANEKLFF TRBV5-5 TRBD1 TRBJ1-4 16 -
TGTGCCAGCAGTGGCCCTCGGGGACACATCAGGGATGGCTACACCTTC CASSGPRGHIRDGYTF TRBV5-5 - TRBJ1-2 16 -
TGTGCCAGCAGCACTCGACAGACAGGGGAGCTGTTTTTT CASSTRQTGELFF TRBV7-2 - TRBJ2-2 13 -
TGTGCCAGCAGCTTAACCGGACATAGCAATCAGCCCCAGCATTTT CASSLTGHSNQPQHF TRBV11-2 - TRBJ1-5 15 few
TGTGCCAGCAGTTCGGCGGGAGGGCGTCTTGAGCAGTTCTTC CASSSAGGRLEQFF TRBV27 TRBD2 TRBJ2-1 14 -
TGTGCCAGTAGTAAGGCAGGCTATTATAATTCACCCCTCCACTTT CASSKAGYYNSPLHF TRBV19 - TRBJ1-6 15 -
TGTGCCAGCAGTCTCCCTGGAGGGGCAGGAAACACCATATATTTT CASSLPGGAGNTIYF TRBV2 - TRBJ1-3 15 -
TGTGCCAGCAGCTTGGAAAGGGGCAGGGGATATTCACCCCTCCACTTT CASSLERGRGYSPLHF TRBV5-4 - TRBJ1-6 16 -
TGTGCCAGCAGCACTGGGGGGGCTAGCGGGGTCTACGAGCAGTACTTC CASSTGGASGVYEQYF TRBV9 TRBD2 TRBJ2-7 16 -
TGTGCCAGCAAGAGGTCAGACTCCTATAATTCACCCCTCCACTTT CASKRSDSYNSPLHF TRBV25-1 - TRBJ1-6 15 few
TGTGCCAGCAGCTCTCCGGGTCGAGGAAGCGAGCAGTACTTC CASSSPGRGSEQYF TRBV7-3 - TRBJ2-7 14 -
TGTGCCAGCAGTGGAACCAGTAAATTGAACACTGAAGCTTTCTTT CASSGTSKLNTEAFF TRBV6-1 - TRBJ1-1 15 -
TGCAGCGTTTTAAGTAGAAACACGCAGTATTTT CSVLSRNTQYF TRBV29-1 - TRBJ2-3 11 -
TGTGCCAGCACCGGGACTAGCGGGCGGCCCTTAACGTACTTC CASTGTSGRPLTYF TRBV28 TRBD2 TRBJ2-4 14 -
TGTGCCAGCAGCTTGCTAGCGGGAGAACAAGAGACCCAGTACTTC CASSLLAGEQETQYF TRBV7-3 TRBD2 TRBJ2-5 15 -
TGTGCCAGCAGCCCACCCCTAGCGGGAGTCAATGAGCAGTTCTTC CASSPPLAGVNEQFF TRBV7-2 TRBD2 TRBJ2-1 15 -
TGTGCCAGCAGTACCCGGGGACAGGGGGTTGTAGGAGGGTACGAGCAGTACTTC CASSTRGQGVVGGYEQYF TRBV5-8 TRBD1 TRBJ2-7 18 few
TGTGCCAGCAGACGCGACTTCAATCAGCCCCAGCATTTT CASRRDFNQPQHF TRBV28 - TRBJ1-5 13 -
TGTGCCAGCAGCTTAGCGGGACAGGGGAACAACGTCCTGACTTTC CASSLAGQGNNVLTF TRBV7-8 TRBD1 TRBJ2-6 15 -
TGTGCCAGCAGTGCCGGACTAGCGGGGGGCCCCCTGGGTACGCAGTATTTT CASSAGLAGGPLGTQYF TRBV28 TRBD2 TRBJ2-3 17 -
TGCGCCAGCAGCTTGGGGGGAGAGGTGTCCGGAAACACCATATATTTT CASSLGGEVSGNTIYF TRBV5-1 - TRBJ1-3 16 -
TGTGCCAGCAGTTACTCGCAGTTCTCCTACGAGCAGTACTTC CASSYSQFSYEQYF TRBV6-5 - TRBJ2-7 14 -
TGTGCCAGCAGCTTACTAGCGGGGGTGGAGACCCAGTACTTC CASSLLAGVETQYF TRBV7-2 TRBD2 TRBJ2-5 14 -
TGCAGCGTTGTTAGACTAGGGAACAATGAGCAGTTCTTC CSVVRLGNNEQFF TRBV29-1 - TRBJ2-1 13 -
TGCGCCAGCAGCCCCGACCCTTTGCGGGGGAACACTGAAGCTTTCTTT CASSPDPLRGNTEAFF TRBV4-1 - TRBJ1-1 16 -
TGTGCCAGCAGTCAACGGACTAGCGGAGGCCGGGAGCTGTTTTTT CASSQRTSGGRELFF TRBV6-5 TRBD2 TRBJ2-2 15 -
TGTGCCAGCAGCCACGGGGGGGCTCGTACCGGGGAGCTGTTTTTT CASSHGGARTGELFF TRBV28 TRBD2 TRBJ2-2 15 -
TGTGCCACCGCGGTCCAGGGGATCAACGAGCAGTACTTC CATAVQGINEQYF TRBV2 - TRBJ2-7 13 -
TGTGCCAGCAGTTACTCGAAAACAGGGTCTAACTATGGCTACACCTTC CASSYSKTGSNYGYTF TRBV6-5 - TRBJ1-2 16 -
TGCGCCAGCAGCACCCAGGGGTCTAATGAAAAACTGTTTTTT CASSTQGSNEKLFF TRBV5-1 - TRBJ1-4 14 -
TGTGCCAGCAGCGCAGGCAGGGGGATCGGACAGCAAGAGACCCAGTACTTC CASSAGRGIGQQETQYF TRBV11-2 TRBD1 TRBJ2-5 17 once
TGTGCCAGCAGTTTATACAGGGGGCCCCTCGCCGGGGAGCTGTTTTTT CASSLYRGPLAGELFF TRBV28 TRBD1 TRBJ2-2 16 -
TGTGCCAGCAGTTACGGCCCCTACAATGAGCAGTTCTTC CASSYGPYNEQFF TRBV6-6 - TRBJ2-1 13 -
TGTGCCACCAGCAGTGTTGGACAGGGGCGATTGAACACTGAAGCTTTCTTT CATSSVGQGRLNTEAFF TRBV15 TRBD1 TRBJ1-1 17 few
TGTGCCAGCAGCCAACGATGGCGTCTAGCGGGGGGGGATGAGCAGTTCTTC CASSQRWRLAGGDEQFF TRBV14 TRBD2 TRBJ2-1 17 -
TGTGCCAGCAGCTTAGATGGCCCCTACGAGCAGTACTTC CASSLDGPYEQYF TRBV11-2 - TRBJ2-7 13 -
TGTGCCAGCAGCTCAAACCTCGAGCGGGGGAGCACAGATACGCAGTATTTT CASSSNLERGSTDTQYF TRBV7-3 TRBD2 TRBJ2-3 17 -
TGTGCCAGCAGCTTAACAGGAGGGGCCACTTCTGGGGCCAACGTCCTGACTTTC CASSLTGGATSGANVLTF TRBV5-5 - TRBJ2-6 18 -
TGTGCCAGCAGCTTAGTGGCGGGAGGGAGGTACGAGCAGTACTTC CASSLVAGGRYEQYF TRBV7-2 TRBD2 TRBJ2-7 15 -
TGCGCCAGCAGCCCTAGAACAGGGGAATACGAGCAGTACTTC CASSPRTGEYEQYF TRBV10-1 TRBD1 TRBJ2-7 14 -
TGTGCCAGCAGCTCGGGACAGCCCTCCTACGAGCAGTACTTC CASSSGQPSYEQYF TRBV7-6 TRBD1 TRBJ2-7 14 -
TGTGCCAGCAGCCGACCCGGGAGCGGGGGACATGAAGCTTTCTTT CASSRPGSGGHEAFF TRBV5-6 - TRBJ1-1 15 -
TGTGCCAGCAGCTTAGATCTAGGGGCTAGGGACATTCAGTACTTC CASSLDLGARDIQYF TRBV11-2 - TRBJ2-4 15 -
TGTGCCAGCAGCGTAGAACCGGGGATGGCTGAGCAGTTCTTC CASSVEPGMAEQFF TRBV9 - TRBJ2-1 14 -